Listed below are T cell receptor beta chains from one sample, sequenced in a study of cytotoxic CD8 clonotypes in ibrutinib-treated CLL. TCRdb's table, derived via immunoSEQ multiplex PCR, lists solely in-frame clones and lacks some. The table records 110,000 to 150,000 clones, approximately 80% of them present only once. The sequencing here drew on PBMCs, taken after 24 months of ibrutinib treatment. These receptors all come from a human donor with chronic lymphocytic leukemia. Both conserved end residues are part of each CDR3. D genes are given only for firm matches. Some rows mark clone size as missing; the rest say once, few, many or name a class of expanded clone.

d_gene	len	abundance	j_gene	v_gene	CDR3nt	CDR3aa
.	13	.	TRBJ2-5	TRBV10-3	TGTGCCATCAGTGGGTCCTTGCAAGAGACCCAGTACTTC	CAISGSLQETQYF
.	15	few	TRBJ1-6	TRBV19	TGTGCCAGTACCCCGACCCAGGGCCTCAATTCACCCCTCCACTTT	CASTPTQGLNSPLHF
.	13	.	TRBJ1-4	TRBV5-1	TGCGCCAGCAGCACCCCGACCCGTGAAAAACTGTTTTTT	CASSTPTREKLFF
.	14	.	TRBJ2-5	TRBV10-2	TGCGCCAGCAGTGAGTCGAGCCAGGAGGAGACCCAGTACTTC	CASSESSQEETQYF
.	14	.	TRBJ2-3	TRBV6-5	TGTGCCAGCAGTTACGGGGTACTAACAGATACGCAGTATTTT	CASSYGVLTDTQYF
TRBD1	15	.	TRBJ2-7	TRBV6-6	TGTGCCAGCAGTTACCGACAGGGGGCTGCCTACGAGCAGTACTTC	CASSYRQGAAYEQYF
.	15	.	TRBJ2-3	TRBV11-2	TGTGCCAGCAGCCCAAGGGAGGACGGCACAGATACGCAGTATTTT	CASSPREDGTDTQYF
.	12	.	TRBJ2-1	TRBV5-6	TGTGCCAGCAGCTTGGCCTACAATGAGCAGTTCTTC	CASSLAYNEQFF
TRBD1	16	.	TRBJ2-6	TRBV2	TGTGCCATCCACCGGGACAGGGGTTTTGGGGCCAACGTCCTGACTTTC	CAIHRDRGFGANVLTF
.	15	many	TRBJ2-5	TRBV9	TGTGCCAGCAGCGTTGGGCTGGGGGTGGGAGAGACCCAGTACTTC	CASSVGLGVGETQYF
.	14	.	TRBJ2-7	TRBV5-1	TGCGCCAGCAGCCCGGCACCCAATACCTACGAGCAGTACTTC	CASSPAPNTYEQYF
.	16	.	TRBJ2-3	TRBV28	TGTGCCAGCAAACCTCATCCCGGAACTAGCACAGATACGCAGTATTTT	CASKPHPGTSTDTQYF
.	16	many	TRBJ2-3	TRBV4-3	TGCGCCAGCAGCCCCAGCCCCGCTGGACGTGCAGATACGCAGTATTTT	CASSPSPAGRADTQYF
.	15	.	TRBJ1-1	TRBV11-1	TGTGCCAGCAGCCGCTGGGGGGCTTTGGCCACTGAAGCTTTCTTT	CASSRWGALATEAFF
TRBD1	13	.	TRBJ2-3	TRBV7-8	TGTGCCAGCAGCGAGGGGGCTCGGGATACGCAGTATTTT	CASSEGARDTQYF
TRBD2	17	.	TRBJ2-3	TRBV7-9	TGTGCCAGCAGCTTAGGGATGCCGGGACTAGGGGGAGATACGCAGTATTTT	CASSLGMPGLGGDTQYF
TRBD1	15	.	TRBJ1-2	TRBV28	TGTGCCAGCAGTCAAACAGGGGGTTTTGGCTATGGCTACACCTTC	CASSQTGGFGYGYTF
.	16	.	TRBJ1-2	TRBV5-5	TGTGCCAGCAGCTTGGGTTTGGCGGCGGCTAACTATGGCTACACCTTC	CASSLGLAAANYGYTF
.	12	.	TRBJ2-1	TRBV7-2	TGTGCCAGCAGCTTAGAGCGGTCTACGCAGTTCTTC	CASSLERSTQFF
.	14	.	TRBJ2-1	TRBV11-3	TGTGCCAGCAGCCCAGGCGGACCCCAGGATGAGCAGTTCTTC	CASSPGGPQDEQFF
TRBD2	20	.	TRBJ2-1	TRBV5-8	TGTGCCAGCAGCTTGGTGTCTCCACTAGCGGGTCTATCCTCCTACAATGAGCAGTTCTTC	CASSLVSPLAGLSSYNEQFF
TRBD2	17	.	TRBJ2-5	TRBV9	TGTGCCAGCAGCGTAGCAACTAGCGGGTGGGGGCAAGAGACCCAGTACTTC	CASSVATSGWGQETQYF
.	13	.	TRBJ2-1	TRBV18	TGTGCCAGCTCACCACTGGGGGGTGGTGAGCAGTTCTTC	CASSPLGGGEQFF
TRBD1	13	.	TRBJ1-1	TRBV4-2	TGTGCCAGCAGCCAAGACGGGGGGGACAGGGCTTTCTTT	CASSQDGGDRAFF
.	11	.	TRBJ2-7	TRBV11-1	TGTGCCAGCACCCGGGGCTACGAGCAGTACTTC	CASTRGYEQYF
.	14	once	TRBJ2-3	TRBV6-5	TGTGCCAGCAGCGGGGCGGGACTCACAGATACGCAGTATTTT	CASSGAGLTDTQYF
.	13	once	TRBJ2-1	TRBV4-2	TGTGCCAGCAGCCCTCAGACCCCTAATGAGCAGTTCTTC	CASSPQTPNEQFF
.	14	.	TRBJ2-5	TRBV11-2	TGTGCCAGCAGCCCAGTGGTGGCCCCTGGGACCCAGTACTTC	CASSPVVAPGTQYF
.	15	.	TRBJ2-6	TRBV5-6	TGTGCCAGCAGCTTTGAGGGCGCAGGGGCCAACGTCCTGACTTTC	CASSFEGAGANVLTF
.	14	.	TRBJ1-5	TRBV18	TGTGCCAGCTCACCGACAGATAGCAATCAGCCCCAGCATTTT	CASSPTDSNQPQHF
TRBD2	16	few	TRBJ2-1	TRBV9	TGTGCCAGCAGCGTAGGTCTAGCGGGGAGGTACAATGAGCAGTTCTTC	CASSVGLAGRYNEQFF
TRBD2	14	.	TRBJ2-1	TRBV29-1	TGCAGCGAGCGACTAGCGGGGTTTTACAATGAGCAGTTCTTC	CSERLAGFYNEQFF
.	12	.	TRBJ1-4	TRBV28	TGTGCCACCTGTAGGGGAAGTGAAAAACTGTTTTTT	CATCRGSEKLFF
.	11	.	TRBJ1-3	TRBV2	TGTGCCAGCAGGGCTGGAAACACCATATATTTT	CASRAGNTIYF
.	15	.	TRBJ2-3	TRBV19	TGTGCCAGTAGTATAGATCGGCCCCGGGGGGATACGCAGTATTTT	CASSIDRPRGDTQYF
.	15	many	TRBJ2-7	TRBV5-1	TGCGCCAGCAGGCGCAGGGAGAGTCTCGGGGACGAGCAGTACTTC	CASRRRESLGDEQYF
.	14	.	TRBJ2-7	TRBV7-6	TGTGCCAGCAGCTTAGCCCCGGGGTCCTACGAGCAGTACTTC	CASSLAPGSYEQYF
.	13	.	TRBJ2-4	TRBV30	TGCGCCTGGAGTCGGGTACCCAAAAACATTCAGTACTTC	CAWSRVPKNIQYF
.	13	.	TRBJ2-3	TRBV2	TGTGCCAGCAGTGAGGGCCCGCCGGATACGCAGTATTTT	CASSEGPPDTQYF
TRBD2	17	.	TRBJ2-2	TRBV7-3	TGTGCCAGCAGCTTACGGTGGGGCGGGAGTAACACCGGGGAGCTGTTTTTT	CASSLRWGGSNTGELFF
.	12	.	TRBJ2-7	TRBV28	TGTGCCAGCAGTTTTGTGGACTACAAGCAGTACTTC	CASSFVDYKQYF
.	14	once	TRBJ2-5	TRBV4-1	TGCGCCAGCAGCGAGTGGGGGTTCTATGAGACCCAGTACTTC	CASSEWGFYETQYF